The rows below give T cell receptor beta chains drawn from one sample of a study of monozygotic twins with inflammatory bowel disease. TCRdb reprocessed the 5' RACE reads, with one entry per CDR3 protein and no DNA. Its table records approximately 150,000 distinct CDR3 sequences. Sequenced material: blood. The receptors originated from a human donor with ulcerative colitis or Crohn's disease, or a healthy co-twin of an affected twin (not recorded which). CDR3s include the opening cysteine and the closing phenylalanine or tryptophan. Where a row states a size, it is once, few, many or the class of an expanded clone; other rows omit it.

CDR3: CASSLLRPGTGNEQFF; J: TRBJ2-1; V: TRBV5-1; size: -
CDR3: CASSLEPTEETQYF; J: TRBJ2-5; V: TRBV5-5; size: -
CDR3: CSVGQSRGSPLHF; J: TRBJ1-6; V: TRBV29-1; size: -
CDR3: CASSYMEGPREQYF; J: TRBJ2-7; V: TRBV6-2/TRBV6-3; size: -
CDR3: CASSLRGPLEQYF; J: TRBJ2-7; V: TRBV12-3/TRBV12-4; size: -
CDR3: CASCSGGYQETQYF; J: TRBJ2-5; V: TRBV6-5; size: -
CDR3: CATSESGQVTDTQYF; J: TRBJ2-3; V: TRBV24-1; size: -
CDR3: CSTRGLRGYTF; J: TRBJ1-2; V: TRBV20-1; size: -
CDR3: CASSFSRTGGSGYTF; J: TRBJ1-2; V: TRBV7-9; size: -
CDR3: CASRQETGWSGYTF; J: TRBJ1-2; V: TRBV7-9; size: -
CDR3: CASSPGLAGEYTGELFF; J: TRBJ2-2; V: TRBV5-1; size: -
CDR3: CASSLGTSGSPIDEQFF; J: TRBJ2-1; V: TRBV7-9; size: -
CDR3: CSARKVGYYGYTF; J: TRBJ1-2; V: TRBV20-1; size: -
CDR3: CASSRDGDRGNQPQHF; J: TRBJ1-5; V: TRBV5-8; size: -
CDR3: CSARDDRVANEKLFF; J: TRBJ1-4; V: TRBV20-1; size: -
CDR3: CASTTGVLETQYF; J: TRBJ2-5; V: TRBV12-3/TRBV12-4; size: -
CDR3: CASRGQLYGYTF; J: TRBJ1-2; V: TRBV12-3/TRBV12-4; size: -
CDR3: CASSAGLEGIYEQYF; J: TRBJ2-7; V: TRBV27; size: -
CDR3: CASSGVLAHYNEQFF; J: TRBJ2-1; V: TRBV9; size: -
CDR3: CASSYAGAPAQDTQYF; J: TRBJ2-3; V: TRBV6-5; size: -
CDR3: CSAREGLRLAGDPSSYEQYF; J: TRBJ2-7; V: TRBV20-1; size: -
CDR3: CASSLRGGTGGSYEQYF; J: TRBJ2-7; V: TRBV7-2; size: -
CDR3: CASSSTKERGASSYEQYF; J: TRBJ2-7; V: TRBV13; size: -
CDR3: CASSVLSSYEQYF; J: TRBJ2-7; V: TRBV7-9; size: -
CDR3: CASRLHRGTSGTDTQYF; J: TRBJ2-3; V: TRBV5-5; size: -
CDR3: CASSPWSGGRNTEAFF; J: TRBJ1-1; V: TRBV11-2; size: -
CDR3: CASSVIPGTSGSTDTQYF; J: TRBJ2-3; V: TRBV6-4; size: medium-sized
CDR3: CASSPEGNEQFF; J: TRBJ2-1; V: TRBV19; size: -
CDR3: CSAGGGVTGSSYNEQFF; J: TRBJ2-1; V: TRBV20-1; size: -
CDR3: CASSYNRGIQPQHF; J: TRBJ1-5; V: TRBV12-3/TRBV12-4; size: -
CDR3: CASSPPSGQGRTGAPYEQYF; J: TRBJ2-7; V: TRBV11-1; size: -
CDR3: CASSPRAQPQHF; J: TRBJ1-5; V: TRBV6-2/TRBV6-3; size: -
CDR3: CASSRMSGGRGETQYF; J: TRBJ2-5; V: TRBV5-1; size: -
CDR3: CASSDPGGGYTEAFF; J: TRBJ1-1; V: TRBV6-1; size: -
CDR3: CASSEPGGTENTEAFF; J: TRBJ1-1; V: TRBV25-1; size: -
CDR3: CASGKGGSGNTIYF; J: TRBJ1-3; V: TRBV12-3/TRBV12-4; size: -
CDR3: CRGGTGIGTEAFF; J: TRBJ1-1; V: TRBV20-1; size: -
CDR3: CASWRLGWEEQFF; J: TRBJ2-1; V: TRBV28; size: -
CDR3: CASSPGLAGSYNEQFF; J: TRBJ2-1; V: TRBV5-1; size: -
CDR3: CATRTGDLNTEAFF; J: TRBJ1-1; V: TRBV19; size: -
CDR3: CASSWETGSYRRF; J: TRBJ2-5; V: TRBV6-1; size: -
CDR3: CASNQGQYGNEQFF; J: TRBJ2-1; V: TRBV5-1; size: -
CDR3: CASSFKRMRSNEQFF; J: TRBJ2-1; V: TRBV12-3/TRBV12-4; size: -
CDR3: CASIERGFSGGELFF; J: TRBJ2-2; V: TRBV7-8; size: -
CDR3: CASGLVVLAGAHNEQFF; J: TRBJ2-1; V: TRBV12-5; size: -
CDR3: CAIRTGGSVGYNEQFF; J: TRBJ2-1; V: TRBV10-3; size: -
CDR3: CASSLLAGSGYGYTF; J: TRBJ1-2; V: TRBV12-3/TRBV12-4; size: -
CDR3: CASSIGTLSYNEQFF; J: TRBJ2-1; V: TRBV5-1; size: -
CDR3: CSAVSGRGYNEQFF; J: TRBJ2-1; V: TRBV20-1; size: -
CDR3: CASSPPTGWASPLHF; J: TRBJ1-6; V: TRBV28; size: -
CDR3: CSTSAGANVLTF; J: TRBJ2-6; V: TRBV29-1; size: -
CDR3: CASSYTPPENTEAFF; J: TRBJ1-1; V: TRBV12-3/TRBV12-4; size: -
CDR3: CASSSPPGTGSNQPQHF; J: TRBJ1-5; V: TRBV12-3/TRBV12-4; size: -
CDR3: CASSPVPGLVLDEQFF; J: TRBJ2-1; V: TRBV5-4; size: -
CDR3: CASSLGSGGTEAFF; J: TRBJ1-1; V: TRBV5-1; size: -